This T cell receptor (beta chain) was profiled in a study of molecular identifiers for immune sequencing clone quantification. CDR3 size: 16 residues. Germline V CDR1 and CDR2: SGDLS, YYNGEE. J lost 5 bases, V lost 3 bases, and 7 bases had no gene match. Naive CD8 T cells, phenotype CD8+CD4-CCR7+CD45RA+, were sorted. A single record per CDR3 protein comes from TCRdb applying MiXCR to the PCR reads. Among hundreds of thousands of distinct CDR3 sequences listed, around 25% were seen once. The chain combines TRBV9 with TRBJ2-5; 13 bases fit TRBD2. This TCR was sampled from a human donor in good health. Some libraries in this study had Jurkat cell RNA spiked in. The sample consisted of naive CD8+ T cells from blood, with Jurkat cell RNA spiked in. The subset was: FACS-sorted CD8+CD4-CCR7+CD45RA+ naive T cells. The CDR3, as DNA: TGTGCCAGCAGCGCTGGTGCGACTAGCGGGGGGGAGACCCAGTACTTC. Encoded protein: CASSAGATSGGETQYF. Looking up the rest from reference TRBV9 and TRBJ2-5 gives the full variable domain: DSGVTQTPKHLITATGQRVTLRCSPRSGDLSVYWYQQSLDQGLQFLIQYYNGEERAKGNILERFSAQQFPDLHSELNLSSLELGDSALYFCASSAGATSGGETQYFGPGTRLLVL.